This is a list of T cell receptor beta chains from one sample in a study of blood T cell repertoires in COVID-19. Produced via immunoSEQ multiplex PCR; TCRdb's table is partial and in-frame only. The profile shows roughly 670,000 clones, 90% of them singletons. The sequencing input was peripheral blood. These receptors all come from a woman younger than 30 with acute or convalescent COVID-19. Each CDR3 is given with its conserved first and last residue. D genes are given only for firm matches. Clone size appears in some rows only: once, few, many, or a class for an expanded clone.

v_call: TRBV5-1; d_call: -; j_call: TRBJ2-3; clone_size: -; cdr3_aa: CASSPRTDTQYF; cdr3_nt: TGCGCCAGCAGCCCCCGTACAGATACGCAGTATTTT
v_call: TRBV29-1; d_call: -; j_call: TRBJ1-2; clone_size: -; cdr3_aa: CSVPPRVVGYGYTF; cdr3_nt: TGCAGCGTTCCCCCCAGGGTAGTGGGATATGGCTACACCTTC
v_call: TRBV21-1; d_call: -; j_call: TRBJ1-3; clone_size: -; cdr3_aa: CASSHRTGAKTGNTIYF; cdr3_nt: TGTGCCAGCAGCCATCGGACAGGGGCGAAAACTGGAAACACCATATATTTT
v_call: TRBV5-6; d_call: -; j_call: TRBJ1-1; clone_size: -; cdr3_aa: CASSLEQGLTEAFF; cdr3_nt: TGTGCCAGCAGCTTGGAGCAGGGCCTGACTGAAGCTTTCTTT
v_call: TRBV7-2; d_call: TRBD2; j_call: TRBJ2-7; clone_size: -; cdr3_aa: CASMGGTYEQYF; cdr3_nt: TGTGCCAGCATGGGGGGGACCTACGAGCAGTACTTC
v_call: TRBV5-5; d_call: -; j_call: TRBJ1-1; clone_size: once; cdr3_aa: CASSLGQVYTEAFF; cdr3_nt: TGTGCCAGCAGCTTGGGACAGGTCTACACTGAAGCTTTCTTT
v_call: TRBV4-3; d_call: -; j_call: TRBJ2-7; clone_size: -; cdr3_aa: CASSQKPTGYFQYF; cdr3_nt: TGCGCCAGCAGCCAAAAGCCTACAGGGTATTTTCAGTACTTC
v_call: TRBV6-5; d_call: -; j_call: TRBJ1-5; clone_size: -; cdr3_aa: CASSYSSENQPQHF; cdr3_nt: TGTGCCAGCAGTTACTCGTCGGAGAATCAGCCCCAGCATTTT
v_call: TRBV5-1; d_call: TRBD2; j_call: TRBJ2-5; clone_size: -; cdr3_aa: CASSLRALAGVGETQYF; cdr3_nt: TGCGCCAGCAGCTTGAGAGCTCTAGCGGGGGTGGGAGAGACCCAGTACTTC
v_call: TRBV5-1; d_call: TRBD1; j_call: TRBJ1-1; clone_size: -; cdr3_aa: CASSPQGAEAFF; cdr3_nt: TGCGCCAGCAGCCCTCAGGGGGCTGAAGCTTTCTTT
v_call: TRBV15; d_call: -; j_call: TRBJ1-2; clone_size: -; cdr3_aa: CATSNGPRYGGYTF; cdr3_nt: TGTGCCACCAGCAATGGGCCTCGTTATGGTGGCTACACCTTC
v_call: TRBV6-2/TRBV6-3; d_call: -; j_call: TRBJ1-5; clone_size: once; cdr3_aa: CASSLPRGTTPQHF; cdr3_nt: TGTGCCAGCAGTTTGCCGCGCGGTACGACGCCCCAGCATTTT
v_call: TRBV19; d_call: -; j_call: TRBJ2-7; clone_size: -; cdr3_aa: CASSIGLPTYEQYF; cdr3_nt: TGTGCCAGTAGTATAGGACTACCGACCTACGAGCAGTACTTC
v_call: TRBV7-9; d_call: TRBD1; j_call: TRBJ1-2; clone_size: -; cdr3_aa: CASSLGSYRGPNYGYTF; cdr3_nt: TGTGCCAGCAGCTTAGGGAGTTACAGGGGTCCGAACTATGGCTACACCTTC
v_call: TRBV19; d_call: TRBD2; j_call: TRBJ2-6; clone_size: -; cdr3_aa: CASSIVGGSGANVLTF; cdr3_nt: TGTGCCAGTAGTATAGTGGGAGGGTCTGGGGCCAACGTCCTGACTTTC
v_call: TRBV18; d_call: -; j_call: TRBJ2-3; clone_size: -; cdr3_aa: CASSPPSTDTQYF; cdr3_nt: TGTGCCAGCTCACCCCCCTCCACAGATACGCAGTATTTT
v_call: TRBV4-2; d_call: TRBD1; j_call: TRBJ1-5; clone_size: -; cdr3_aa: CASSQVGQGDQPQHF; cdr3_nt: TGTGCCAGCAGCCAGGTCGGACAGGGCGATCAGCCCCAGCATTTT
v_call: TRBV25-1; d_call: -; j_call: TRBJ2-1; clone_size: -; cdr3_aa: CASSDWTGDNEQFF; cdr3_nt: TGTGCCAGCAGTGACTGGACGGGGGACAATGAGCAGTTCTTC
v_call: TRBV3-1/TRBV3-2; d_call: TRBD1; j_call: TRBJ1-2; clone_size: -; cdr3_aa: CASSYRPGGYGYTF; cdr3_nt: TGTGCCAGCAGCTACCGGCCAGGGGGCTATGGCTACACCTTC
v_call: TRBV7-2; d_call: -; j_call: TRBJ1-1; clone_size: -; cdr3_aa: CASRANRDVEAFF; cdr3_nt: TGTGCCAGCAGGGCTAACAGGGACGTTGAAGCTTTCTTT
v_call: TRBV3-1/TRBV3-2; d_call: -; j_call: TRBJ2-2; clone_size: few; cdr3_aa: CASSQAPWRGLPGELFF; cdr3_nt: TGTGCCAGCAGCCAAGCCCCCTGGCGGGGGCTTCCCGGGGAGCTGTTTTTT
v_call: TRBV11-2; d_call: -; j_call: TRBJ1-1; clone_size: -; cdr3_aa: CASSSQKTEAFF; cdr3_nt: TGTGCCAGCAGCTCCCAGAAGACTGAAGCTTTCTTT
v_call: TRBV29-1; d_call: TRBD1; j_call: TRBJ1-2; clone_size: -; cdr3_aa: CSVEVDRGQGYTF; cdr3_nt: TGCAGCGTTGAAGTCGACAGGGGGCAAGGCTACACCTTC
v_call: TRBV19; d_call: TRBD1; j_call: TRBJ1-1; clone_size: -; cdr3_aa: CASSFGTENTEAFF; cdr3_nt: TGTGCCAGTAGTTTCGGGACAGAAAACACTGAAGCTTTCTTT
v_call: TRBV5-6; d_call: -; j_call: TRBJ1-1; clone_size: -; cdr3_aa: CASSPRVGTEAFF; cdr3_nt: TGTGCCAGCAGCCCCAGGGTGGGAACTGAAGCTTTCTTT
v_call: TRBV7-9; d_call: -; j_call: TRBJ1-4; clone_size: -; cdr3_aa: CASLPGHRALVANEKLFF; cdr3_nt: TGTGCCAGCCTTCCGGGACACAGGGCTTTAGTTGCGAATGAAAAACTGTTTTTT
v_call: TRBV11-2; d_call: -; j_call: TRBJ1-3; clone_size: -; cdr3_aa: CASSLDRLSGNTIYF; cdr3_nt: TGTGCCAGCAGCTTAGATCGGTTATCTGGAAACACCATATATTTT
v_call: TRBV6-5; d_call: TRBD1; j_call: TRBJ1-6; clone_size: -; cdr3_aa: CASSYSGQGADSPLHF; cdr3_nt: TGTGCCAGCAGTTACTCGGGACAGGGGGCTGATTCACCCCTCCACTTT
v_call: TRBV3-1/TRBV3-2; d_call: -; j_call: TRBJ1-2; clone_size: -; cdr3_aa: CASSQERGGLDGYTF; cdr3_nt: TGTGCCAGCAGCCAAGAAAGGGGGGGGCTCGATGGCTACACCTTC
v_call: TRBV18; d_call: TRBD1; j_call: TRBJ2-3; clone_size: -; cdr3_aa: CASSPLDRGHGDTQYF; cdr3_nt: TGTGCCAGCTCACCACTGGACAGGGGGCATGGAGATACGCAGTATTTT
v_call: TRBV19; d_call: -; j_call: TRBJ1-5; clone_size: -; cdr3_aa: CASRRQKSGNQPQHF; cdr3_nt: TGTGCCAGTAGGAGACAGAAGAGTGGCAATCAGCCCCAGCATTTT
v_call: TRBV4-1; d_call: TRBD1; j_call: TRBJ1-1; clone_size: -; cdr3_aa: CASSQDRDSMNTEAFF; cdr3_nt: TGCGCCAGCAGCCAAGATCGGGACAGCATGAACACTGAAGCTTTCTTT
v_call: TRBV5-4; d_call: TRBD1; j_call: TRBJ1-5; clone_size: once; cdr3_aa: CASSWGTGDSNQPQHF; cdr3_nt: TGTGCCAGCAGCTGGGGGACAGGAGATAGCAATCAGCCCCAGCATTTT
v_call: TRBV7-8; d_call: TRBD1; j_call: TRBJ2-7; clone_size: -; cdr3_aa: CASSLRGTGSYEQYF; cdr3_nt: TGTGCCAGCAGCTTACGGGGGACAGGTTCCTACGAGCAGTACTTC
v_call: TRBV7-2; d_call: TRBD1; j_call: TRBJ1-3; clone_size: -; cdr3_aa: CASSEGQRNTIYF; cdr3_nt: TGTGCCAGCAGCGAGGGACAGAGAAACACCATATATTTT
v_call: TRBV6-4; d_call: TRBD2; j_call: TRBJ2-3; clone_size: -; cdr3_aa: CASRLDGGATDTQYF; cdr3_nt: TGTGCCAGCAGGCTCGACGGGGGGGCCACAGATACGCAGTATTTT
v_call: TRBV20-1; d_call: -; j_call: TRBJ2-3; clone_size: -; cdr3_aa: CSLDTDTQYF; cdr3_nt: TGCAGTCTAGATACGGATACGCAGTATTTT
v_call: TRBV19; d_call: -; j_call: TRBJ1-5; clone_size: -; cdr3_aa: CASSKEDTLPQYSNQPQHF; cdr3_nt: TGTGCCAGTAGTAAAGAAGACACCCTCCCTCAATATAGCAATCAGCCCCAGCATTTT
v_call: TRBV6-6; d_call: -; j_call: TRBJ2-7; clone_size: once; cdr3_aa: CASSYSSEQYF; cdr3_nt: TGTGCCAGCAGTTACTCTAGCGAGCAGTACTTC
v_call: TRBV14; d_call: -; j_call: TRBJ1-2; clone_size: -; cdr3_aa: CASSQEGPSYGYTF; cdr3_nt: TGTGCCAGCAGCCAAGAGGGCCCGAGCTATGGCTACACCTTC
v_call: TRBV2; d_call: -; j_call: TRBJ2-5; clone_size: -; cdr3_aa: CASSDPGTPQETQYF; cdr3_nt: TGTGCCAGCAGTGACCCCGGGACACCTCAAGAGACCCAGTACTTC